One sample yielded the 5 T cell receptor beta chains listed below, sequenced in a study of T cells in Graves' hyperthyroidism and ophthalmopathy. Template material for amplifying TCR beta CDR3 regions consisted of RNA transcripts. With the HTBI primer set, the TCR CDR3 went through a first round of RT-PCR. TCRdb reprocessed the multiplex PCR reads with MiXCR, giving one entry per CDR3 protein. This sample has just under 750,000 distinct CDR3 sequences, with 35% found just once. Material: blood. These receptors all come from a woman between 40 and 55 years old with Graves' hyperthyroidism.

The sample holds many counts of this clonotype. V is TRBV19 and J is TRBJ2-2; TRBD1 agrees at 8 bases. V dropped 3 bases and J dropped 12; count of bases not matched to a gene: 3. The length of the CDR3 is 12 residues. The germline CDR1 and CDR2 sequences are LNHDA and SQIVND (reference sequence). The CDR3 loop is CASSMGQVKLFF. In nucleotides, the CDR3 is TGTGCCAGTAGTATGGGACAGGTGAAGCTGTTTTTT.

The chain has TRBV7-9 and TRBJ2-5; 7 bases map to TRBD2. Germline CDR1 and CDR2: SEHNR and FQNEAQ (reference sequence). The ends lost 3 bases at V and 2 bases at J; junction bases unmatched: 9. CDR3 length equals 16 residues. The CDR3 spells CASSLGSGPKQETQYF. The CDR3 bases are TGTGCCAGCAGCTTGGGTAGCGGGCCGAAGCAAGAGACCCAGTACTTC.

V and J are TRBV5-4 and TRBJ1-1, with 7 bases lining up with TRBD1. V lost 3 bases to trimming and J lost 7 bases; unmatched junction nucleotides: 9. CDR3 size: 14 residues. Germline CDR1 reads SGHNT; CDR2 reads YYREEE (reference sequence). The CDR3 region is CASSSIGGRIEAFF. CDR3 sequence (DNA): TGTGCCAGCAGCTCCATAGGGGGCCGGATTGAAGCTTTCTTT.

In DNA, the CDR3 is TGCAGCGGGGGACAGGGGAAGGGCGAGCAGTACTTC. It yields the protein CSGGQGKGEQYF. This chain uses TRBV29-1 with TRBJ2-7; 10 nucleotides align to TRBD1. This CDR3 region has 12 residues. Trimming at V came to 7 bases and at J to 6 bases, leaving 6 bases not matched to a gene. Germline V lookup: CDR1 SQVTM, CDR2 ANQGSEA.

The table lists this clonotype with a count of one. The rearrangement uses TRBV18 and TRBJ2-5; 13 nucleotides agree with TRBD2. Per the germline V gene, CDR1 is KGHSH and CDR2 is LQKENI. The CDR3 length is 17 residues. The trim removed 3 bases at V and 2 bases at J, leaving 6 bases unmatched. The CDR3 DNA sequence: TGTGCCAGCTCACCCCATTCGGGACTAGCGGGACAAGAGACCCAGTACTTC. Translation: CASSPHSGLAGQETQYF.